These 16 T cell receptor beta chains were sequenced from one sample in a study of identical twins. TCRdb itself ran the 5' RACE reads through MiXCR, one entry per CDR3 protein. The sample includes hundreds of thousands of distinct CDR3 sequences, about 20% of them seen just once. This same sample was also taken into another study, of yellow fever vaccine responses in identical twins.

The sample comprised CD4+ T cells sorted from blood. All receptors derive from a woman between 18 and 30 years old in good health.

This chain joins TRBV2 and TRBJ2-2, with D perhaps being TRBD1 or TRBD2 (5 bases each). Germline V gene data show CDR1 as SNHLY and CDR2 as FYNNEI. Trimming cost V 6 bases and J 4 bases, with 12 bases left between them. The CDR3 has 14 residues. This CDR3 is CASRAGTITGELFF. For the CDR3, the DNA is TGTGCCAGCAGAGCCGGGACCATCACCGGGGAGCTGTTTTTT.

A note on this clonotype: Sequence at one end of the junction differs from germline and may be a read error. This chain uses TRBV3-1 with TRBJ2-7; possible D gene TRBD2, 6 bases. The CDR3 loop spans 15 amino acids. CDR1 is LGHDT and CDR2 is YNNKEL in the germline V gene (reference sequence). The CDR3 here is CASTQVADPTYEQYF. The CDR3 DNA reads TGTGCCAGCACCCAAGTAGCGGACCCTACCTACGAGCAGTACTTC.

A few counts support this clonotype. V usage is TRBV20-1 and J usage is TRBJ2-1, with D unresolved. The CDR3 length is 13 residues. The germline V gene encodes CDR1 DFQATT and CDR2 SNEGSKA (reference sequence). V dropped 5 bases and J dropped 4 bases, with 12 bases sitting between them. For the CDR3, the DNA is TGCAGTGCTTGGACGGTGATATACAATGAGCAGTTCTTC. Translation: CSAWTVIYNEQFF.

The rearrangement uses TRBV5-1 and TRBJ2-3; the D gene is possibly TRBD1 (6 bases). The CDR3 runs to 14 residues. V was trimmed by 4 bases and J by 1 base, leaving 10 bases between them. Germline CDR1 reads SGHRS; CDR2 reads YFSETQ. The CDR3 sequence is CASSPGDGTDTQYF. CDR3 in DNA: TGCGCCAGCAGCCCAGGGGACGGCACAGATACGCAGTATTTT.

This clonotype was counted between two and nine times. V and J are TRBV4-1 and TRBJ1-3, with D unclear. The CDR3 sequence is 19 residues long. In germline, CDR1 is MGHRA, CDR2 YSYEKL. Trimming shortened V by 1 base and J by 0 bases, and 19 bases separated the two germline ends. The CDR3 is CASSQGGWKNISSGNTIYF. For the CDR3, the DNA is TGCGCCAGCAGCCAAGGAGGTTGGAAAAACATTAGCTCTGGAAACACCATATATTTT.

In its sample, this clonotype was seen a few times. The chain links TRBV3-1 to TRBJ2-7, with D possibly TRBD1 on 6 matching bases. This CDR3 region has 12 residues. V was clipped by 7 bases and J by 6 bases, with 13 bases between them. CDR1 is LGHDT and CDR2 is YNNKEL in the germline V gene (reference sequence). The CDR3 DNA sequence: TGTGCCAGCAACACGGGACACGGCGAGCAGTACTTC. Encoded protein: CASNTGHGEQYF.

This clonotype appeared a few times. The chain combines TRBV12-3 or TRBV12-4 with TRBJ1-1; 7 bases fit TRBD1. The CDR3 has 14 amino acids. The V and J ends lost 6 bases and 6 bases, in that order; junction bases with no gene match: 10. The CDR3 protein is CASRYDRVGPEAFF. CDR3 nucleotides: TGTGCCAGCAGATATGACAGGGTGGGCCCTGAAGCTTTCTTT.

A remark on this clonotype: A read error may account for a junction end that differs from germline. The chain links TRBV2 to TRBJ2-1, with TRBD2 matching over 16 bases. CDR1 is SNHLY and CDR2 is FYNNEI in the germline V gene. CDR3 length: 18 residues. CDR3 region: CACRPGTSGRARYNEQFF. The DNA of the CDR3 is TGTGCCTGCAGGCCCGGGACTAGCGGGAGGGCCCGGTACAATGAGCAGTTCTTC. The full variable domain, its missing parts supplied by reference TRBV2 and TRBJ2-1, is EPEVTQTPSHQVTQMGQEVILRCVPISNHLYFYWYRQILGQKVEFLVSFYNNEISEKSEIFDDQFSVERPDGSNFTLKIRSTKLEDSAMYFCACRPGTSGRARYNEQFFGPGTRLTVL.

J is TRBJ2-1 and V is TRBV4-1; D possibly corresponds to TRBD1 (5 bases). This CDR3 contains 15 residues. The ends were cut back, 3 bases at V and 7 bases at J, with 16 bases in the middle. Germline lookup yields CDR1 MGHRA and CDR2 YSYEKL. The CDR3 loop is CASSQPYSRVNEQFF. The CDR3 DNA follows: TGCGCCAGCAGCCAGCCATACTCCAGGGTGAATGAGCAGTTCTTC.

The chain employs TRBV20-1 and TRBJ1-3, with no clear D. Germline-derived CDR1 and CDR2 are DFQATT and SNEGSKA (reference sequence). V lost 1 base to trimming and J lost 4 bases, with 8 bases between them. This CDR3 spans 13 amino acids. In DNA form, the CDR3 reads TGCAGTGCTAGAGGACCAGACGGAAACACCATATATTTT. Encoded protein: CSARGPDGNTIYF.

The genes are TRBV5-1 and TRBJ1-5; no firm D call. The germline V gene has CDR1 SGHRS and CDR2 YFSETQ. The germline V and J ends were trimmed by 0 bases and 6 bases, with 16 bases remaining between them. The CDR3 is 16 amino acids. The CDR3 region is CASSLGPLIGVQPQHF. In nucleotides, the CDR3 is TGCGCCAGCAGCTTGGGACCTCTTATTGGGGTTCAGCCCCAGCATTTT.

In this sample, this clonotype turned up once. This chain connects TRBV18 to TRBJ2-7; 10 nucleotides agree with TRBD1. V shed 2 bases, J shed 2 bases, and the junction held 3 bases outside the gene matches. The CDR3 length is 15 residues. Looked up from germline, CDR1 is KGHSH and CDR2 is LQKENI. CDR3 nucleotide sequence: TGTGCCAGCTCACCAGGACAGGGGGGAACCTACGAGCAGTACTTC. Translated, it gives CASSPGQGGTYEQYF.

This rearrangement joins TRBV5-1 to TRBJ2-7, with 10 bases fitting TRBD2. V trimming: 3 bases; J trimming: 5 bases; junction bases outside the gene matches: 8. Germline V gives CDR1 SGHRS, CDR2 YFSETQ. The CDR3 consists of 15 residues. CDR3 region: CASSSSGRARDEQYF. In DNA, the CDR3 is TGCGCCAGCAGCTCGAGCGGGAGGGCCAGGGACGAGCAGTACTTC. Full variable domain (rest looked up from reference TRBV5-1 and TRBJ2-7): KAGVTQTPRYLIKTRGQQVTLSCSPISGHRSVSWYQQTPGQGLQFLFEYFSETQRNKGNFPGRFSGRQFSNSRSEMNVSTLELGDSALYLCASSSSGRARDEQYFGPGTRLTVT.

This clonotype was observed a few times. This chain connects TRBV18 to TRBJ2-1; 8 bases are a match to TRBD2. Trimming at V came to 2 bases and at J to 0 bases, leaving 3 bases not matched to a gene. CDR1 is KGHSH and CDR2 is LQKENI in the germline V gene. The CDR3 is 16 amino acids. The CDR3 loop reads CASSPAGGGSYNEQFF. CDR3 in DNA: TGTGCCAGCTCACCAGCCGGGGGGGGCTCCTACAATGAGCAGTTCTTC.

CDR3 in amino acids: CASSFTGDGNYGYTF. The CDR3 DNA reads TGTGCCAGCAGTTTCACGGGGGATGGGAACTATGGCTACACCTTC. The chain is built from TRBV12-3 or TRBV12-4 and TRBJ1-2; D might be TRBD1 (5 bases). V dropped 3 bases and J dropped 2 bases, with 13 bases sitting between them. The CDR3 runs 15 residues.

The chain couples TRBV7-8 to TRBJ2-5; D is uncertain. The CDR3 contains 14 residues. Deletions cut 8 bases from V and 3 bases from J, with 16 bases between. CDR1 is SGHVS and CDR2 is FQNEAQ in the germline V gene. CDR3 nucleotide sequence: TGTGCCAGCTATCAACGGGCCCTGGAAGAGACCCAGTACTTC. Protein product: CASYQRALEETQYF.